The present TCR beta chain was sequenced within a study of T-cell memory formation after mild COVID-19 (dated by TCRdb to 2020 to 2022). Background for the entire study: TCR sequence clusters from the two donors were largely donor specific. In a couple of donors, T-cell clones that expanded and contracted after mild COVID-19 were followed by sequencing TCRalpha and TCRbeta repertoires longitudinally. The cohort comprised two young, previously healthy adult volunteers, one female and one male. General findings and caveats noted by the study authors: Contracting CD4+ clones were found mainly in CM and EM memory subsets, while CD8+ clones were enriched in EMRA. Some responding clones were found in pre-infection memory, which suggests that pre-existing cross-reactive memory T cells took part in the SARS-CoV-2 response. Clones contracting from day 15 to 85 had balanced CD4/CD8 phenotypes, while a second wave expanding from day 15 to 37 was biased towards CD4+. Whether the second-wave clones peaking on day 37 were SARS-CoV-2 specific was not confirmed. Only two mild cases were covered by the study, and larger cohorts that include severe cases with pre-infection samples were considered necessary.

A remark on this clonotype: No cognate antigen has been identified for it. Per-base quality was not reported, and no clone a single base away is much larger than it.

Instrument on record: Illumina NovaSeq 6000. TCRalpha and TCRbeta cDNA libraries were built by 5'RACE with constant-segment primers, adding sample barcodes and unique molecular identifiers. Trizol reagent was used to extract RNA from every sample. Library amplification was performed in two PCR steps, and a second sample barcode and Illumina TruSeq adapters were introduced in the second step. Sequencing of the libraries was done on an Illumina NovaSeq, producing 2 x 150 bp paired-end reads. The paper's data handling went like this. The reads were demultiplexed and collapsed into UMI-guided consensus sequences using migec v1.2.7. Using mixcr v2.1.11, the UMI consensuses were aligned to TRA and TRB V and J templates and assembled into clonotypes. Expanded or contracted clonotypes were those called significant by both edgeR and NoisET, with noise models trained on biological replicates. For edgeR calls, a false discovery rate-adjusted p below 0.01 and a log2 fold-change threshold of 1 were applied. PCA with hierarchical clustering of max-normalized trajectories of the 1000 most abundant clonotypes was used as exploratory dynamics analysis. Separately sequenced CD4+ and CD8+ repertoires were used to assign the CD4 or CD8 phenotype of responding clones. TCRdb took the public reads, trimmed them with fastp at Q25, ran MiXCR for clone calling and kept in-frame beta chains. CDR3 protein sequences are deduplicated, and each keeps its most common genes and DNA. The V and J calls come from TCRdb's annotation, not from the publication. A total of 200,000 to 250,000 distinct CDR3 sequences appear in this sample, 16% of them only once. Approximately 3.5% of the sample belongs to the ten largest clones.

Ficoll-Paque density gradient centrifugation was used to isolate PBMCs. Sequencing was done on a sample of PBMCs or a T cell subset sorted from them (not recorded which). The TCR comes from a man younger than 35 who had mild COVID-19 (a few samples of this study predate the infection). The sample titles of this study are shuffled in the database, so cell type and time point are left out; the donor was told from shared clones.

For the CDR3, the sequence is CSVGAKPYEQYF. The sequenced DNA is TGCAGCGTTGGGGCCAAGCCCTACGAGCAGTACTTC. The chain is assembled from TRBV29-1 and TRBJ2-7, with the D segment identity uncertain. CDR1 and CDR2, looked up from the germline V gene, are SQVTM and ANQGSEA. The CDR3 sequence holds 12 residues, the cysteine and phenylalanine included. The only DNA kept is the CDR3, 36 bases in frame from the first base. V is shortened by 4 bases, J by 2 bases, and the region joining them spans 9 bases.